This T cell receptor beta chain emerged from a study of early T cells in non-severe SARS-CoV-2 infection (dated by TCRdb to about 2021). Some background on the complete study: Bulk RNA from unsorted whole blood was used for TCR sequencing, so alpha and beta chains could not be paired.

The study at large found these results: VDJdb matching was skewed toward anti-spike CD8 responses and likely underestimated virus-specific expansions by missing private and CD4 specificities.

This clonotype was recorded a few times. There is no known antigen for this receptor. It has no much larger one-base neighbor in the sample; base qualities were not kept. The study was a case-control design nested within a healthcare worker cohort in London, UK, with weekly nasopharyngeal swab PCR tests and blood sampling. Healthcare workers were enrolled in the week of the UK lockdown, from 23 to 31 March 2020, and were followed every week for up to roughly 16 weeks. The CDR3, from cysteine to phenylalanine, totals 14 residues. The CDR3 DNA has 42 bases and is translated from base 1. At the junction V is shortened by 8 bases and J by 2 bases, with 12 bases in between. Sequences MGHDK (CDR1) and SYGVNS (CDR2) are obtained from the germline V gene. The library was made by 5' RACE. The instrument given in TCRdb is NextSeq 500. To correct for sequencing error and PCR bias, the TCR library protocol tagged individual cDNA molecules with unique molecular identifiers. Both TCR alpha and beta chains were sequenced, and tight co-correlation was observed between alpha and beta sequence abundances in each sample. Turning to the authors' computational methods: Decombinator V4 was used to annotate TCR sequences for V gene, J gene and CDR3. Expanded TCRs were defined as changing significantly between any two time points under a Poisson model with p below 0.0001. TCR abundances were normalised to the total number of TCRs sequenced per sample and expressed as counts per million. TRAV1-2 paired with TRAJ12, TRAJ20 or TRAJ33 defined MAIT TCRs, while TRAV10 paired with TRAJ18 defined iNKT TCRs. A search of VDJdb, accessed on 1 November 2021, was run for TCRs annotated to CMV, EBV and SARS-CoV-2, with TCRs annotated for multiple antigens excluded. TCRdb took the public reads, trimmed them with fastp at Q25, ran MiXCR for clone calling and kept in-frame beta chains. A single entry per CDR3 protein holds the most common genes and DNA from its merged rows. Here the V and J calls rest on TCRdb's processing, not on the authors' analysis. The sample data list some 87,000 distinct CDR3 sequences, and 9% to 14% of these were observed just once. In total, the top ten clones hold around 2.4% of the sample.

The chain was built from TRBV25-1 and TRBJ2-2, with no confident D gene call. The TCR originated in an adult who was a healthcare worker with PCR-confirmed SARS-CoV-2 infection or an uninfected control (not recorded which). The material sequenced was whole blood. The nucleotide sequence reads TGTGCCAGCTCTGCTGGGCCTAACACCGGGGAGCTGTTTTTT. This is translated as CASSAGPNTGELFF.